This passage covers 21 T cell receptor beta chains from one sample sequenced in a study of post-analysis software for immune sequencing data (dated by TCRdb to between 2014 and 2016). Library preparation employed PCR. Sequencing relied on an Illumina HiSeq 2500. To reduce PCR and sequencing biases, unique molecular identifiers were built into the TCR beta cDNA libraries. TCRdb applied fastp at Q25 and MiXCR to the public reads, then kept only in-frame beta chains. For every CDR3 protein sequence, its rows merge into one entry that carries the most common genes and DNA. This sample lists some 890,000 distinct CDR3 sequences; about 57% were detected once. The top ten clones comprise around 4.5% of the sample. The antigens these receptors bind are not known. What the research found in general, with its limitations: Patients showed significantly higher frequencies than controls for a handful of TRBV segments, among them TRBV5-6, TRBV5-1 and TRBV20-1.

The sequenced sample consisted of blood. The receptors shown here come from a girl between 10 and 17 years old with multiple sclerosis.

This clonotype was detected only a few times. The V gene is TRBV20-1, the J gene TRBJ2-4; D is possibly TRBD1 or TRBD2 (5 bases each). The DNA end favors TRBJ2-7, so the J call may be wrong. The CDR3 is 12 residues long. CDR1 and CDR2 (germline): DFQATT, SNEGSKA (reference sequence). CDR3 sequence: CSARDGTHEQYF. In nucleotides, the CDR3 is TGCAGTGCTAGGGATGGGACCCACGAGCAGTACTTC.

This clonotype was observed a handful of times. V is TRBV4-1 and J is TRBJ1-2; no definite D call. The CDR3 spans 14 residues. From germline, CDR1 is MGHRA and CDR2 YSYEKL. V lost 0 bases and J lost 5, with 10 bases in between. The CDR3 region is CASSQDVGSYGYTF. The CDR3 nucleotides read TGCGCCAGCAGCCAAGATGTGGGGTCTTATGGCTACACCTTC.

The genes are TRBV29-1 and TRBJ2-1, with TRBD2 as a possible D gene (5 bases). The CDR3 has 13 amino acids. Germline assignment: CDR1 SQVTM and CDR2 ANQGSEA. V lost 8 bases and J lost 7, with 18 bases in between. The CDR3 DNA reads as TGCAGCTTCGGGCGGGCAGACGGTAATGAGCAGTTCTTC. Amino acids: CSFGRADGNEQFF.

The gene calls are TRBV29-1 and TRBJ1-2; D unresolved. CDR3 length equals 11 residues. V lost 2 bases, J lost 3 bases, and 4 bases lay in between. Germline V gene lookup returns CDR1 SQVTM and CDR2 ANQGSEA. The CDR3 here is CSVEKDYGYTF. As DNA, the CDR3 is TGCAGCGTTGAAAAGGACTATGGCTACACCTTC. Full variable domain (outside the CDR3, taken from reference TRBV29-1 and TRBJ1-2): SAVISQKPSRDICQRGTSLTIQCQVDSQVTMMFWYRQQPGQSLTLIATANQGSEATYESGFVIDKFPISRPNLTFSTLTVSNMSPEDSSIYLCSVEKDYGYTFGSGTRLTVV.

The chain is built from TRBV20-1 and TRBJ2-3; 8 bases agree with TRBD2. Trimming took 5 bases from V and 2 from J; bases not matched to a gene: 6. CDR1 and CDR2 from the germline V gene are DFQATT and SNEGSKA (reference sequence). CDR3 size: 14 residues. This CDR3 is CSAHRGGYTDTQYF. DNA for the CDR3: TGCAGTGCTCACCGGGGGGGGTACACAGATACGCAGTATTTT.

V and J are TRBV7-9 and TRBJ2-3, with TRBD2 identical over 7 bases. Germline CDR1 is SEHNR and CDR2 is FQNEAQ (reference sequence). With V trimmed by 5 bases and J by 1 base, 12 bases remained unmatched. This CDR3 is built from 17 residues. CDR3: CASSPRLASIRTDTQYF. In DNA, the CDR3 is TGTGCCAGCAGCCCCCGACTAGCTTCTATACGCACAGATACGCAGTATTTT. Combining the CDR3 with reference TRBV7-9 and TRBJ2-3 gives the whole variable domain DTGVSQNPRHKITKRGQNVTFRCDPISEHNRLYWYRQTLGQGPEFLTYFQNEAQLEKSRLLSDRFSAERPKGSFSTLEIQRTEQGDSAMYLCASSPRLASIRTDTQYFGPGTRLTVL.

This CDR3 is CSALMASGTWEQYF. The CDR3 DNA reads TGCAGTGCCCTCATGGCTAGCGGGACGTGGGAGCAGTACTTC. V and J are TRBV20-1 and TRBJ2-7; 9 bases line up with TRBD2. The CDR3 is 14 residues long. Germline loops: CDR1 DFQATT, CDR2 SNEGSKA (reference sequence). J lost 7 bases, V lost 6 bases, and 13 bases had no gene match.

This clonotype has just a few counts. The V gene is TRBV20-1, the J gene TRBJ2-5; 10 bases fit TRBD2. The CDR3 consists of 14 residues. Germline CDR1 reads DFQATT; CDR2 reads SNEGSKA (reference sequence). V was pared by 6 bases and J by 9 bases, with 13 bases of the junction left unmatched. CDR3 in DNA: TGCAGTGCACCCCTAGCGGGGGCCCCCGGGCCCCAGTACTTC. It specifies CSAPLAGAPGPQYF.

Only a few counts were recorded for this clonotype. The chain is built from TRBV27 and TRBJ2-3, with TRBD2 matching 10 bases. The V and J ends lost 8 bases and 8 bases, in that order; junction bases with no gene match: 10. Germline-derived CDR1 and CDR2 are MNHEY and SMNVEV (reference sequence). CDR3 length: 14 amino acids. CDR3 DNA: TGTGCCAGCCAAAGAGCGGGGGGGCCGGCTACGCAGTATTTT. Protein sequence: CASQRAGGPATQYF.

The rearrangement joins TRBV20-1 to TRBJ2-1; 7 bases fit TRBD2. Trimming took 3 bases from V and 4 from J; bases not matched to a gene: 3. The germline gives CDR1 DFQATT, CDR2 SNEGSKA (reference sequence). This CDR3 comprises 13 residues. DNA for the CDR3: TGCAGTGCTAGCCCGGGAGGTTACAATGAGCAGTTCTTC. This translates into CSASPGGYNEQFF.

The genes are TRBV7-9 and TRBJ2-3; unclear D gene. The V gene lost 3 bases and the J gene lost 6 bases, with 10 bases spanning the gap. CDR1 SEHNR and CDR2 FQNEAQ come from the germline V gene (reference sequence). This CDR3 spans 13 amino acids. CDR3 sequence: CASSFRGDDTQYF. The CDR3 nucleotides are TGTGCCAGCAGCTTTAGAGGAGATGATACGCAGTATTTT.

This clonotype was seen at least ten times. CDR3 in DNA: TGCAGCGTTGAGCAGGGGCAGGAGACCCAGTACTTC. This gives the protein CSVEQGQETQYF. The chain has TRBV29-1 and TRBJ2-5; TRBD1 might be the D (6 bases). Trimming pared 3 bases from V and 5 bases from J, leaving 10 bases between. CDR1 is SQVTM and CDR2 is ANQGSEA in the germline V gene. This CDR3 is built from 12 residues.

The chain is built from TRBV6-5 and TRBJ1-2, with TRBD1 matching 7 bases. Trimming removed 5 bases from V and 0 bases from J; junction bases left unmatched: 6. This CDR3 is 15 amino acids long. Germline CDR1 reads MNHEY; CDR2 reads SVGAGI. The DNA of the CDR3 is TGTGCCAGCAGTCCGGGACAGTTAGCTAACTATGGCTACACCTTC. Protein product: CASSPGQLANYGYTF.

The chain joins TRBV12-5 to TRBJ2-1; TRBD2 agrees at 10 bases. This CDR3 has 15 residues. The J segment lost 6 bases and the V segment lost 6 bases, leaving 8 bases of the junction unmatched. The germline gives CDR1 LGHNT, CDR2 FRNRAP. The CDR3 sequence is CASGSTSGVANEQFF. Here the CDR3 DNA reads TGTGCTAGTGGCTCCACTAGCGGGGTGGCCAATGAGCAGTTCTTC.

The rearrangement links TRBV7-8 to TRBJ1-2, with 7 bases that match TRBD1. The germline V gene encodes CDR1 SGHVS and CDR2 FQNEAQ. V lost 6 bases and J lost 6; bases outside the gene matches: 13. CDR3 length: 15 amino acids. The CDR3 is CASSYGTALGHGYTF. DNA of the CDR3: TGTGCCAGCAGTTATGGGACAGCCCTGGGCCATGGCTACACCTTC.

The chain recombines TRBV2 with TRBJ2-3; 13 bases align to TRBD2. Germline CDR1 SNHLY, CDR2 FYNNEI. With V trimmed by 7 bases and J by 12 bases, 7 bases remained unmatched. This CDR3 has 13 residues. The CDR3 spells CASNGLAGEDQYF. CDR3 nucleotide sequence: TGTGCCAGCAACGGACTAGCGGGAGAGGATCAGTATTTT.

This rearrangement joins TRBV20-1 to TRBJ2-5; 11 bases map to TRBD2. V was pared by 5 bases and J by 3 bases, with 8 bases of the junction left unmatched. Per germline, CDR1 DFQATT and CDR2 SNEGSKA (reference sequence). The CDR3 extends over 15 amino acids. DNA of the CDR3: TGCAGTGCTTATCCGCTAGCGGGGGGAAAAGAGACCCAGTACTTC. It yields the protein CSAYPLAGGKETQYF.

The chain is built from TRBV15 and TRBJ2-7, with D tentatively TRBD1 (5 bases). CDR3 length: 13 amino acids. Trimming removed 1 base from V and 4 bases from J, with 8 bases in between. Germline CDR1 is LNHNV and CDR2 is YYDKDF (reference sequence). The CDR3 bases are TGTGCCACCAGCAGAGCCAGGGCGTACGAGCAGTACTTC. Translation gives CATSRARAYEQYF.

The chain combines TRBV9 with TRBJ2-3, with TRBD2 matching 7 bases. Germline CDR1 is SGDLS and CDR2 is YYNGEE. The V gene end was trimmed by 6 bases and the J gene end by 5 bases; junction bases not matched to a gene: 12. This CDR3 region has 15 residues. The CDR3 region is CASTPGGGRGDTQYF. CDR3 nucleotide sequence: TGTGCCAGCACCCCAGGCGGGGGAAGAGGAGATACGCAGTATTTT.

The chain uses TRBV9 and TRBJ2-1; D remains ambiguous. The germline V and J ends were trimmed by 0 bases and 6 bases, with 7 bases remaining between them. The CDR3 contains 13 residues. Germline CDR1 is SGDLS and CDR2 is YYNGEE. The chain's CDR3 is CASSVEVINEQFF. CDR3 bases: TGTGCCAGCAGCGTAGAAGTGATCAATGAGCAGTTCTTC.

Here the CDR3 reads CASSHRNSGANVLTF. The CDR3 DNA follows: TGTGCCAGCAGTCATAGAAACTCTGGGGCCAACGTCCTGACTTTC. The chain carries TRBV7-6 and TRBJ2-6; D remains ambiguous. Germline CDR1 and CDR2: SGHVS and FNYEAQ. The CDR3 covers 15 residues. V lost 6 bases and J lost 0, with 9 bases in between. The whole variable domain, remainder taken from reference TRBV7-6 and TRBJ2-6, is GAGVSQSPRYKVTKRGQDVALRCDPISGHVSLYWYRQALGQGPEFLTYFNYEAQQDKSGLPNDRFSAERPEGSISTLTIQRTEQRDSAMYRCASSHRNSGANVLTFGAGSRLTVL.